A single sample is the source of the 15 T cell receptor beta chains below, sequenced in a study of patients and donors after allogeneic stem cell transplantation. TCRdb called the RT-PCR reads again in MiXCR, with one record for every CDR3 protein. The sample lists some 880,000 distinct CDR3 sequences, 15% to 20% seen once, with approximately 5.9% in the top ten. Sequencing was carried out using blood, either unsorted or a sorted T cell fraction (not recorded which). The source is a human donor who was either an allogeneic HSCT recipient or a stem cell or donor lymphocyte infusion donor (not recorded which). It is not recorded whose cells these are; they may come from a transplant donor.

This clonotype was recorded a few times. This chain joins TRBV28 and TRBJ2-3; D might be TRBD2 (5 bases). The CDR3 has 16 amino acids. Germline values: CDR1 MDHEN, CDR2 SYDVKM. V was cut by 1 base and J by 0 bases, with 11 bases left in between. The CDR3 nucleotides are TGTGCCAGCAGTTTATATCCAGCGGTGAGCACAGATACGCAGTATTTT. It translates to CASSLYPAVSTDTQYF.

This clonotype has only a few counts. The chain joins TRBV27 to TRBJ2-1; 13 bases agree with TRBD2. The germline V gene has CDR1 MNHEY and CDR2 SMNVEV (reference sequence). The CDR3 consists of 16 residues. J was trimmed by 2 bases and V by 5 bases; bases with no gene match: 3. The CDR3 bases are TGTGCCAGCAGTCCGACTAGCGGGGGGCCCTACAATGAGCAGTTCTTC. It encodes CASSPTSGGPYNEQFF.

The gene calls are TRBV7-9 and TRBJ2-3, with D hard to call. V was trimmed by 0 bases and J by 6 bases, leaving 13 bases between them. Germline CDR1 and CDR2: SEHNR and FQNEAQ (reference sequence). The CDR3 is 15 residues long. CDR3 nucleotide sequence: TGTGCCAGCAGCTTAGCGCGGCGGCTACAGGATACGCAGTATTTT. This codes for CASSLARRLQDTQYF.

This clonotype has more than one count but fewer than ten. The rearrangement uses TRBV10-3 and TRBJ2-3, with D possibly being TRBD2 (5 bases). Germline CDR1 and CDR2: ENHRY and SYGVKD. Trimming cost V 11 bases and J 5 bases, with 17 bases left between them. This CDR3 spans 13 amino acids. For the CDR3, the DNA is TGTGCCGCCTCACATATCGGGGAAGATACGCAGTATTTT. It specifies CAASHIGEDTQYF.

V usage is TRBV28 and J usage is TRBJ1-2; perhaps TRBD1 as D (5 bases). This CDR3 region has 13 residues. V lost 5 bases, J lost 7 bases, and 14 bases lay in between. In germline, CDR1 is MDHEN, CDR2 SYDVKM. The CDR3 region is CASSPPQGFGYTF. In DNA, the CDR3 is TGTGCCAGCAGTCCCCCCCAGGGTTTTGGCTACACCTTC.

The chain joins TRBV6-2 or TRBV6-3 to TRBJ2-2; no firm D call. Germline assignment: CDR1 MNHEY and CDR2 SVGEGT. The V and J ends lost 1 base and 3 bases respectively, with 0 bases between them. The length of the CDR3 is 12 residues. The CDR3 bases are TGTGCCAGCAGTTACTACACCGGGGAGCTGTTTTTT. It specifies CASSYYTGELFF.

Many counts were recorded for this clonotype. This chain uses TRBV20-1 with TRBJ2-1, with 9 bases identical to TRBD2. The germline V gene encodes CDR1 DFQATT and CDR2 SNEGSKA (reference sequence). J lost 7 bases, V lost 0 bases, and 7 bases had no gene match. CDR3 length: 15 amino acids. CDR3 sequence: CSAREREGPWNEQFF. DNA for the CDR3: TGCAGTGCTAGAGAGCGGGAGGGCCCATGGAATGAGCAGTTCTTC.

Points on this clonotype: A read error may be the cause here, since a much bigger clone is one base away. The genes are TRBV7-2 and TRBJ2-7, with unresolved D. Germline V gives CDR1 SGHTA, CDR2 FQGNSA. The V gene lost 2 bases and the J gene lost 3 bases, with 5 bases spanning the gap. The length of the CDR3 is 12 residues. The CDR3 protein is CASSLMNYEQYF. CDR3 bases: TGTGCCAGCAGCTTAATGAACTACGAGCAGTACTTC.

This clonotype was seen many times. The chain combines TRBV12-3 or TRBV12-4 with TRBJ1-1; no reliable D call. The CDR3 has 11 amino acids. V shed 8 bases and J shed 8 bases, with 12 bases lying between them. CDR3 DNA sequence: TGTGCCAGCGCTAAGCTCGTCGAAGCTTTCTTT. This translates into CASAKLVEAFF.

This clonotype was counted only a few times. The chain has TRBV29-1 and TRBJ1-1; no definite D call. The CDR3 is 13 amino acids. Germline V gene lookup returns CDR1 SQVTM and CDR2 ANQGSEA. Deletions cut 1 base from V and 1 base from J, with 7 bases between. The CDR3 DNA sequence: TGCAGCGTTGAAGGGACGGGGAACACTGAAGCTTTCTTT. Encoded protein: CSVEGTGNTEAFF.

The rearrangement uses TRBV12-3 or TRBV12-4 and TRBJ1-2; a weak D match, TRBD1 (5 bases). The CDR3 is 14 amino acids. The germline V and J ends were trimmed by 6 bases and 4 bases, with 15 bases remaining between them. The CDR3 nucleotides read TGTGCCAGCAGGGATGGGAACAGGTCCTATGGCTACACCTTC. Amino acids: CASRDGNRSYGYTF.

The rearrangement uses TRBV6-5 and TRBJ2-1, with 7 bases aligning to TRBD2. Germline CDR1 MNHEY, CDR2 SVGAGI. The CDR3 is made up of 16 amino acids. The V gene end was trimmed by 2 bases and the J gene end by 6 bases; junction bases not matched to a gene: 10. The chain's CDR3 is CASSYRGEARANEQFF. CDR3 bases: TGTGCCAGCAGTTACCGGGGGGAGGCCCGGGCCAATGAGCAGTTCTTC.

The chain recombines TRBV5-4 with TRBJ2-2; D is undetermined. The V end lost 4 bases, the J end lost 6 bases, and 10 bases lay between the germline ends. Per germline, CDR1 SGHNT and CDR2 YYREEE (reference sequence). The CDR3 is 13 residues long. The CDR3 DNA reads as TGTGCCAGCAGCCCCAGGAATTCCGGGGAGCTGTTTTTT. It specifies CASSPRNSGELFF.

This clonotype has more than one count but fewer than ten. The chain combines TRBV10-3 with TRBJ2-3, with D perhaps matching TRBD1 (6 bases). The germline V gene encodes CDR1 ENHRY and CDR2 SYGVKD. This CDR3 is 16 amino acids long. Trimming left V 6 bases short and J 2 bases short, with 18 bases between. CDR3 DNA sequence: TGTGCCATCAGGGGGACAACCGTTGACTTCACAGATACGCAGTATTTT. Translation: CAIRGTTVDFTDTQYF.

CDR3 DNA sequence: TGCGCCAGCAGCTTAAGACAAGGTGGGAGCTCCTACGAGCAGTACTTC. Its translation is CASSLRQGGSSYEQYF. The chain couples TRBV5-1 to TRBJ2-7; tentatively, D is TRBD2 (5 bases). This CDR3 has 16 amino acids. Germline values: CDR1 SGHRS, CDR2 YFSETQ. The V end was cut by 2 bases, the J end by 0 bases, with 15 bases between.